The subject of this entry is one T cell receptor beta chain. Its matching antigen is unknown. The entry originates in a study of cytomegalovirus exposure and HLA in healthy donors. Study results and limitations: Most TCR sequences were rare, but some public TCRs occurred in many donors. Association of a missense DCLRE1C variant with TCR beta V- and J-gene trimming was reported in a later analysis.

PCR primers comprised 60 Vbeta and 13 Jbeta primers. Assay used: immunoSEQ multiplex PCR; TCRdb lists only in-frame clones, some missing. The sample includes some 130,000 clones, approximately 74% of them seen just once. The germline V gene encodes CDR1 KGHSH and CDR2 LQKENI. The CDR3 is 15 amino acids. V lost 0 bases, J lost 2 bases, and 3 bases stayed unmatched. Sequencing was performed on PBMCs. This TCR was recovered from a male donor in good health and CMV-seronegative. The rearrangement links TRBV18 to TRBJ1-2; TRBD1 agrees at 7 bases. The CDR3 nucleotides are TGTGCCAGCTCACCACCAAGGGGGCTAAACTATGGCTACACCTTC. This gives the protein CASSPPRGLNYGYTF.